The 7 T cell receptor beta chains presented below share a single source sample, sequenced in a study of cytomegalovirus exposure and HLA in healthy donors. The study ran its PCR with 60 Vbeta and 13 Jbeta primers. Profiled with immunoSEQ multiplex PCR; TCRdb holds only in-frame clones, not every one. The profile shows roughly 43,000 clones, 50% to 75% of them singletons. Sequenced input: PBMCs. These receptors originate from a human donor in good health.

This chain connects TRBV5-5 to TRBJ1-6; 12 bases are shared with TRBD1. Germline CDR1 SGHKS, CDR2 YYEKEE (reference sequence). The V segment lost 4 bases and the J segment 9 bases; nucleotides outside the gene matches: 8. The CDR3 has 16 residues. The CDR3 loop reads CASSQVPGQGASPLHF. The CDR3 coding sequence is TGTGCCAGCAGCCAAGTCCCGGGACAGGGGGCTTCACCCCTCCACTTT. Full variable domain (remainder filled in from reference TRBV5-5 and TRBJ1-6): DAGVTQSPTHLIKTRGQQVTLRCSPISGHKSVSWYQQVLGQGPQFIFQYYEKEERGRGNFPDRFSARQFPNYSSELNVNALLLGDSALYLCASSQVPGQGASPLHFGNGTRLTVT.

The chain recombines TRBV10-3 with TRBJ1-6; D might be TRBD1 (6 bases). With 2 bases removed from V and 7 bases from J, the gap between germline ends came to 9 bases. The length of the CDR3 is 14 residues. Germline CDR1 ENHRY, CDR2 SYGVKD. Here the CDR3 DNA reads TGTGCCATCAGTGAGGGCAGGGGAAATTCACCCCTCCACTTT. The encoded protein is CAISEGRGNSPLHF.

The chain recombines TRBV27 with TRBJ1-2; TRBD1 aligns across 7 bases. CDR3 length: 13 residues. Germline lookup yields CDR1 MNHEY and CDR2 SMNVEV (reference sequence). V was pared by 3 bases and J by 5 bases, with 3 bases of the junction left unmatched. The CDR3 DNA reads as TGTGCCAGCAGTTTCCGGGGACAGTATGGCTACACCTTC. Amino acids: CASSFRGQYGYTF.

The chain recombines TRBV18 with TRBJ2-7, with a possible D match to TRBD2 (6 bases). Per the germline V gene, CDR1 is KGHSH and CDR2 is LQKENI. V was cut by 3 bases and J by 5 bases, with 14 bases left in between. This CDR3 has 14 residues. CDR3: CASSPRRVLNEQYF. The CDR3 coding sequence is TGTGCCAGCTCACCTCGGAGGGTTCTGAACGAGCAGTACTTC.

The gene calls are TRBV4-2 and TRBJ2-1; TRBD1 matches at 7 bases. Trimming removed 1 base from V and 7 bases from J; junction bases left unmatched: 4. The CDR3 is 14 residues long. Per the germline V gene, CDR1 is LGHNA and CDR2 is YNFKEQ. The CDR3 sequence is CASSQATGENEQFF. The CDR3 DNA sequence: TGTGCCAGCAGCCAAGCAACAGGGGAAAATGAGCAGTTCTTC.

This clone was recorded a few times. The chain employs TRBV5-1 and TRBJ2-7; D call uncertain. Trimming stripped 7 bases from V and 0 bases from J, with 14 bases between. Germline-derived CDR1 and CDR2 are SGHRS and YFSETQ. CDR3 length: 14 amino acids. In DNA, the CDR3 is TGCGCCAGCTCGGTCTCTGCTAGCTCCTACGAGCAGTACTTC. Protein: CASSVSASSYEQYF.

This clone was detected once. DNA for the CDR3: TGCGCCAGCAGCTTAGACGGGACAGGGGACACTGAAGCTTTCTTT. It encodes CASSLDGTGDTEAFF. The rearrangement joins TRBV5-1 to TRBJ1-1; 10 positions agree with TRBD1. The CDR3 is made up of 15 amino acids. The germline V gene has CDR1 SGHRS and CDR2 YFSETQ. Unmatched junction bases numbered 4, after V lost 2 bases and J lost 3 bases.